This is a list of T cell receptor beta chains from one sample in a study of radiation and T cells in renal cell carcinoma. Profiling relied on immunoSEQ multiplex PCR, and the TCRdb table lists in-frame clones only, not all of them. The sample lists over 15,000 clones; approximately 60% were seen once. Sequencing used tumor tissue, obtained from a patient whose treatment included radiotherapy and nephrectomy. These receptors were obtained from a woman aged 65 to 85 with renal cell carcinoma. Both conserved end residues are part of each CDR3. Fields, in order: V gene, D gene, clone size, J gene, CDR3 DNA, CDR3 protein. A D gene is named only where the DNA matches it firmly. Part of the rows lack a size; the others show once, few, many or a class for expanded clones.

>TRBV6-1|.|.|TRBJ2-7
TGTGCCAGCAGTGGGGACAACTACGAGCAGTACTTC
CASSGDNYEQYF
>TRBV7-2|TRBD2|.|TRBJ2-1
TGTGCCAGCAGTTTAAGCGGGGGGCCTCACAATGAGCAGTTCTTC
CASSLSGGPHNEQFF
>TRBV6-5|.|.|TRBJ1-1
TGTGCCAGTCGAAAGGACTCCTTAGAAGTGTCTGAAGCTTTCTTT
CASRKDSLEVSEAFF
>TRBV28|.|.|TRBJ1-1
TGTGCCAGCAGCCTTGTTACGGGTGCGAGTAAGGTCACTGAAGCTTTCTTT
CASSLVTGASKVTEAFF
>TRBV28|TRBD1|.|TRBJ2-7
TGTGCCAGCAGTTTATGGATCCTGGACAGGAGCTCCTACGAGCAGTACTTC
CASSLWILDRSSYEQYF
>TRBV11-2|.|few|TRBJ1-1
TGTGCCAGCAGCTTAGCGCTCGGTAGCACTGAAGCTTTCTTT
CASSLALGSTEAFF
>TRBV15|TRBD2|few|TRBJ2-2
TGTGCCACCAGCAGAGATCCGGGGGGTCACACCGGGGAGCTGTTTTTT
CATSRDPGGHTGELFF
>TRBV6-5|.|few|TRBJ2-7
TGTGCCAGCAGCATCACCGGGGCTACCTACGAGCAGTACTTC
CASSITGATYEQYF
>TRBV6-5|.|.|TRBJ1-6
TGTGCCAGCAGTCCTCGAACAACATATAATTCACCCCTCCACTTT
CASSPRTTYNSPLHF
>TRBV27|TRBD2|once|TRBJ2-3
TGTGCCAGCAGTTTATTCAGCGGGGGGGCTGGAGATACGCAGTATTTT
CASSLFSGGAGDTQYF
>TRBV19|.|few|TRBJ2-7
TGTGCCAGTAGTATAGGTCTCTTCTACGAGCAGTACTTC
CASSIGLFYEQYF
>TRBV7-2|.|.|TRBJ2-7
TGTGCCAGCAGCTTAGCGGGGGCTGGCTTCAGCTCCTACGAGCAGTACTTC
CASSLAGAGFSSYEQYF
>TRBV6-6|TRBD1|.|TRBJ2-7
TGTGCCAGCAGTGATGGACAGGGGGGGTTGCAGTACTTC
CASSDGQGGLQYF
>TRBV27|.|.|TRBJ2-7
TGTGCCAGCAGTTTTCAAGGGGGGCAGCAGTACTTC
CASSFQGGQQYF
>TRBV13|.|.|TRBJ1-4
TGTGCCAGCAGCTTCGGGACGGGTAATGAAAAACTGTTTTTT
CASSFGTGNEKLFF
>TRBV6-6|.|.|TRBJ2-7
TGTGCCAGCAGTTACAAGGAGGGGGGGAGCTACGAGCAGTACTTC
CASSYKEGGSYEQYF
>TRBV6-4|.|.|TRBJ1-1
TGTGCCAGCAGTGACGTACGGGGGACTGAAGCTTTCTTT
CASSDVRGTEAFF
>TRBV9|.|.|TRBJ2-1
TGTGCCAGCAGCGTAGGGGGTATTGAGAATGAGCAGTTCTTC
CASSVGGIENEQFF
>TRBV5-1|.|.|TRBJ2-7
TGCGCCAGCAGCTTGGATACTAGTATGGTAGTGGAGCAGTACTTC
CASSLDTSMVVEQYF
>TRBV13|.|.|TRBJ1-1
TGTGCCAGCAGCTCCAGGGTCACTGAAGCTTTCTTT
CASSSRVTEAFF
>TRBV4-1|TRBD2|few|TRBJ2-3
TGCGCCAGCAGCCAAACTAGCGGGGGGAGCACAGATACGCAGTATTTT
CASSQTSGGSTDTQYF
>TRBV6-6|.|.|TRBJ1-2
TGTGCCAGCAGTTACCCCCCGGGGGGCACCAACTATGGCTACACCTTC
CASSYPPGGTNYGYTF
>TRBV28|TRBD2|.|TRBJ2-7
TGTGCCAGCAGTTTTCCCCTCCGGCTAGCGGGGGGGAGCGAGCAGTACTTC
CASSFPLRLAGGSEQYF
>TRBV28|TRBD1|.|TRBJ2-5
TGTGCCAGCAGCCAGACAGGGTTGGAGACCCAGTACTTC
CASSQTGLETQYF
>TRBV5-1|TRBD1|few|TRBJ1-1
TGCGCCAGCAGCACCGACAGGGGGCGGTTGAACACTGAAGCTTTCTTT
CASSTDRGRLNTEAFF